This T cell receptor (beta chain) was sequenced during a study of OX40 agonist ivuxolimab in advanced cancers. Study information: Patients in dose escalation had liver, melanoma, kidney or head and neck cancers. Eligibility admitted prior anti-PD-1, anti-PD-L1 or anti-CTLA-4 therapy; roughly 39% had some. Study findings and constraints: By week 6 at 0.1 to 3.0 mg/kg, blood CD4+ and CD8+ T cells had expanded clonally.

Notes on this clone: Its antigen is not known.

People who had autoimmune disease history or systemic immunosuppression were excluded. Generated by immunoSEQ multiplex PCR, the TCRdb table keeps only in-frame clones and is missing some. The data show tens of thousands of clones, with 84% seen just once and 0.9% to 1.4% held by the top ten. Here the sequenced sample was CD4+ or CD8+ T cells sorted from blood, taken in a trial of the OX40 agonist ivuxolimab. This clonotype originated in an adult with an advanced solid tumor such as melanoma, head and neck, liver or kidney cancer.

CDR3 sequence: CASSAPAYGYTF. CDR3 nucleotide sequence: TGTGCCAGTAGCGCACCGGCGTATGGCTACACCTTC. The chain employs TRBV19 and TRBJ1-2; D gene ambiguous. Trimming removed 6 bases at V and 5 bases at J, with 10 bases between. The V gene's germline CDR1 is LNHDA and CDR2 SQIVND (reference sequence). CDR3 length: 12 residues.